These T cell receptor beta chains were read from a single sample in a study of cytomegalovirus exposure and HLA in healthy donors. The protocol was immunoSEQ multiplex PCR, while the TCRdb copy is restricted to in-frame clones and leaves out a portion. The top ten hold about 1.5% of the sample, which has about 200,000 clones, roughly three quarters seen once. Material: PBMCs. These receptors were collected from a man in his fifties or sixties in good health and CMV-seronegative. The CDR3 runs from the conserved cysteine through the conserved F or W. Fields, in order: clone size, J gene, V gene, D gene, CDR3 length, CDR3 protein, CDR3 DNA. D genes are given only for firm matches. Part of the rows lack a size; the others show once, few, many or a class for expanded clones.

clone_size: -; j_call: TRBJ1-5; v_call: TRBV28; d_call: TRBD1; cdr3_length: 16; cdr3_aa: CASSYRGGVGNQPQHF; cdr3_nt: TGTGCCAGCAGTTACAGGGGCGGCGTGGGCAATCAGCCCCAGCATTTT
clone_size: -; j_call: TRBJ2-7; v_call: TRBV5-6; d_call: -; cdr3_length: 12; cdr3_aa: CASSLVLDEQYF; cdr3_nt: TGTGCCAGCAGCTTGGTCCTAGACGAGCAGTACTTC
clone_size: -; j_call: TRBJ1-5; v_call: TRBV6-4; d_call: TRBD1; cdr3_length: 20; cdr3_aa: CASSEYDRDRGLRSNQPQHF; cdr3_nt: TGTGCCAGCAGTGAATACGACCGGGACAGGGGGCTGAGGAGCAATCAGCCCCAGCATTTT
clone_size: -; j_call: TRBJ2-2; v_call: TRBV27; d_call: TRBD1; cdr3_length: 13; cdr3_aa: CASSPQGAWELFF; cdr3_nt: TGTGCCAGCAGTCCACAGGGGGCCTGGGAGCTGTTTTTT
clone_size: -; j_call: TRBJ1-4; v_call: TRBV27; d_call: -; cdr3_length: 14; cdr3_aa: CASSRVATNEKLFF; cdr3_nt: TGTGCCAGCAGTCGGGTCGCAACTAATGAAAAACTGTTTTTT
clone_size: -; j_call: TRBJ1-1; v_call: TRBV29-1; d_call: -; cdr3_length: 14; cdr3_aa: CSFIRGAVNTEAFF; cdr3_nt: TGCAGCTTCATCCGCGGGGCCGTCAACACTGAAGCTTTCTTT
clone_size: -; j_call: TRBJ2-3; v_call: TRBV6-5; d_call: TRBD2; cdr3_length: 14; cdr3_aa: CASSRQRDPDTQYF; cdr3_nt: TGTGCCAGCAGTCGCCAGCGGGACCCCGATACGCAGTATTTT
clone_size: -; j_call: TRBJ2-1; v_call: TRBV9; d_call: TRBD2; cdr3_length: 16; cdr3_aa: CASSARLAGLYNEQFF; cdr3_nt: TGTGCCAGTAGCGCCCGACTAGCGGGGCTATACAATGAGCAGTTCTTC
clone_size: -; j_call: TRBJ2-7; v_call: TRBV28; d_call: TRBD2; cdr3_length: 15; cdr3_aa: CASSLEASGSYEQYF; cdr3_nt: TGTGCCAGCAGTTTAGAGGCTAGCGGATCCTACGAGCAGTACTTC
clone_size: -; j_call: TRBJ1-2; v_call: TRBV10-3; d_call: -; cdr3_length: 13; cdr3_aa: CAISERQDYGYTF; cdr3_nt: TGTGCCATCAGTGAACGACAGGATTATGGCTACACCTTC
clone_size: -; j_call: TRBJ2-5; v_call: TRBV7-3; d_call: TRBD1; cdr3_length: 14; cdr3_aa: CASGPGTVKETQYF; cdr3_nt: TGTGCCAGCGGTCCCGGGACAGTCAAAGAGACCCAGTACTTC
clone_size: -; j_call: TRBJ2-1; v_call: TRBV5-1; d_call: TRBD2; cdr3_length: 15; cdr3_aa: CASSLVTSGSDEQFF; cdr3_nt: TGCGCCAGCAGCTTGGTTACTAGCGGGAGCGATGAGCAGTTCTTC
clone_size: -; j_call: TRBJ2-2; v_call: TRBV11-2; d_call: TRBD2; cdr3_length: 13; cdr3_aa: CASSRTSTGELFF; cdr3_nt: TGTGCCAGCAGCCGGACTAGCACCGGGGAGCTGTTTTTT
clone_size: -; j_call: TRBJ2-3; v_call: TRBV4-1; d_call: TRBD2; cdr3_length: 18; cdr3_aa: CASSRPPAGTSDTDTQYF; cdr3_nt: TGCGCCAGCAGCCGCCCACCAGCAGGGACTAGCGACACAGATACGCAGTATTTT
clone_size: -; j_call: TRBJ2-7; v_call: TRBV29-1; d_call: -; cdr3_length: 12; cdr3_aa: CSVGPDTYEQYF; cdr3_nt: TGCAGCGTCGGTCCTGACACCTACGAGCAGTACTTC
clone_size: -; j_call: TRBJ1-5; v_call: TRBV9; d_call: -; cdr3_length: 13; cdr3_aa: CASGAVGNQPQHF; cdr3_nt: TGTGCCAGCGGGGCGGTCGGCAATCAGCCCCAGCATTTT
clone_size: -; j_call: TRBJ2-1; v_call: TRBV7-9; d_call: TRBD2; cdr3_length: 18; cdr3_aa: CASSFQSPGLAVGNEQFF; cdr3_nt: TGTGCCAGCAGCTTCCAATCGCCGGGACTAGCGGTGGGAAATGAGCAGTTCTTC
clone_size: -; j_call: TRBJ2-7; v_call: TRBV5-1; d_call: -; cdr3_length: 15; cdr3_aa: CASSLAGWGTYEQYF; cdr3_nt: TGCGCCAGCAGCTTGGCCGGGTGGGGCACGTACGAGCAGTACTTC
clone_size: -; j_call: TRBJ2-3; v_call: TRBV27; d_call: TRBD1; cdr3_length: 15; cdr3_aa: CASKKQGLPQGTQYF; cdr3_nt: TGTGCCAGCAAGAAACAGGGGCTTCCCCAAGGGACGCAGTATTTT
clone_size: -; j_call: TRBJ2-7; v_call: TRBV27; d_call: TRBD1; cdr3_length: 14; cdr3_aa: CASRPRQGVYEQYF; cdr3_nt: TGTGCCAGCAGGCCCAGACAGGGGGTCTACGAGCAGTACTTC
clone_size: few; j_call: TRBJ1-5; v_call: TRBV4-1; d_call: -; cdr3_length: 16; cdr3_aa: CASSQVGQLGNQPQHF; cdr3_nt: TGCGCCAGCAGCCAAGTAGGACAGCTGGGCAATCAGCCCCAGCATTTT
clone_size: -; j_call: TRBJ2-5; v_call: TRBV5-1; d_call: TRBD2; cdr3_length: 13; cdr3_aa: CASSTSGKETQYF; cdr3_nt: TGCGCCAGCAGCACTAGCGGGAAAGAGACCCAGTACTTC
clone_size: -; j_call: TRBJ1-2; v_call: TRBV5-6; d_call: -; cdr3_length: 13; cdr3_aa: CASSLGGLPGYTF; cdr3_nt: TGTGCCAGCAGCTTAGGGGGTCTACCTGGCTACACCTTC
clone_size: few; j_call: TRBJ2-2; v_call: TRBV4-2; d_call: TRBD2; cdr3_length: 19; cdr3_aa: CASSQDGQAGGYNTGELFF; cdr3_nt: TGTGCCAGCAGCCAAGATGGTCAAGCGGGAGGGTACAACACCGGGGAGCTGTTTTTT
clone_size: -; j_call: TRBJ1-2; v_call: TRBV28; d_call: TRBD1; cdr3_length: 16; cdr3_aa: CASSLLEGARGYGYTF; cdr3_nt: TGTGCCAGCAGTCTGTTGGAGGGGGCCCGTGGCTATGGCTACACCTTC
clone_size: -; j_call: TRBJ2-5; v_call: TRBV6-1; d_call: TRBD1; cdr3_length: 16; cdr3_aa: CASSEFRTGPVETQYF; cdr3_nt: TGTGCCAGCAGTGAATTCAGGACAGGACCCGTGGAGACCCAGTACTTC
clone_size: -; j_call: TRBJ2-3; v_call: TRBV15; d_call: TRBD2; cdr3_length: 18; cdr3_aa: CATSSPTGLAGVDGTQYF; cdr3_nt: TGTGCCACCAGCAGTCCTACGGGACTAGCGGGTGTTGATGGTACGCAGTATTTT
clone_size: -; j_call: TRBJ2-4; v_call: TRBV7-2; d_call: TRBD2; cdr3_length: 15; cdr3_aa: CASSRAGDAKNIQYF; cdr3_nt: TGTGCCAGCAGCCGAGCGGGAGATGCCAAAAACATTCAGTACTTC
clone_size: once; j_call: TRBJ2-1; v_call: TRBV18; d_call: -; cdr3_length: 13; cdr3_aa: CASSPSGGLEQFF; cdr3_nt: TGTGCCAGCTCACCATCCGGGGGGCTTGAGCAGTTCTTC
clone_size: -; j_call: TRBJ2-5; v_call: TRBV7-8; d_call: TRBD1; cdr3_length: 18; cdr3_aa: CASSSWNRGASVKETQYF; cdr3_nt: TGTGCCAGCAGCTCCTGGAACAGGGGGGCTAGCGTAAAGGAGACCCAGTACTTC
clone_size: -; j_call: TRBJ2-2; v_call: TRBV28; d_call: -; cdr3_length: 15; cdr3_aa: CASSFPRGNTGELFF; cdr3_nt: TGTGCCAGCAGTTTTCCCAGGGGTAACACCGGGGAGCTGTTTTTT
clone_size: -; j_call: TRBJ1-2; v_call: TRBV6-4; d_call: TRBD1; cdr3_length: 16; cdr3_aa: CASSDSGTGGDSGYTF; cdr3_nt: TGTGCCAGCAGTGACTCCGGGACCGGGGGGGACAGTGGCTACACCTTC
clone_size: few; j_call: TRBJ2-1; v_call: TRBV6-6; d_call: TRBD2; cdr3_length: 15; cdr3_aa: CASSPTSGERNEQFF; cdr3_nt: TGTGCCAGCAGCCCCACTAGCGGGGAGCGGAATGAGCAGTTCTTC
clone_size: -; j_call: TRBJ2-1; v_call: TRBV19; d_call: -; cdr3_length: 16; cdr3_aa: CASSISGGRSYNEQFF; cdr3_nt: TGTGCCAGTAGTATTAGCGGCGGCAGATCCTACAATGAGCAGTTCTTC
clone_size: -; j_call: TRBJ2-5; v_call: TRBV9; d_call: -; cdr3_length: 14; cdr3_aa: CASSGAGYQETQYF; cdr3_nt: TGTGCCAGCAGCGGTGCCGGGTACCAAGAGACCCAGTACTTC
clone_size: -; j_call: TRBJ2-1; v_call: TRBV27; d_call: -; cdr3_length: 16; cdr3_aa: CASSLSVGARPGEQFF; cdr3_nt: TGTGCCAGCAGTTTATCTGTAGGGGCTAGGCCCGGGGAGCAGTTCTTC
clone_size: -; j_call: TRBJ2-7; v_call: TRBV27; d_call: -; cdr3_length: 14; cdr3_aa: CASSFSGGADEQYF; cdr3_nt: TGTGCCAGCAGTTTTTCCGGGGGTGCGGACGAGCAGTACTTC
clone_size: -; j_call: TRBJ2-7; v_call: TRBV5-5; d_call: TRBD2; cdr3_length: 13; cdr3_aa: CASSFQGGYEQYF; cdr3_nt: TGTGCCAGCAGCTTCCAGGGAGGGTACGAGCAGTACTTC
clone_size: -; j_call: TRBJ1-3; v_call: TRBV6-1; d_call: TRBD1; cdr3_length: 13; cdr3_aa: CASTGERGNTIYF; cdr3_nt: TGTGCCAGTACAGGGGAGCGCGGAAACACCATATATTTT
clone_size: few; j_call: TRBJ2-7; v_call: TRBV7-9; d_call: TRBD2; cdr3_length: 14; cdr3_aa: CASSRTSGSYEQYF; cdr3_nt: TGTGCCAGCAGCCGGACTAGCGGGAGTTACGAGCAGTACTTC
clone_size: -; j_call: TRBJ1-5; v_call: TRBV28; d_call: TRBD1; cdr3_length: 14; cdr3_aa: CASRSQGAGGPQHF; cdr3_nt: TGTGCCAGCAGGTCACAGGGGGCCGGGGGGCCCCAGCATTTT
clone_size: -; j_call: TRBJ1-4; v_call: TRBV13; d_call: -; cdr3_length: 15; cdr3_aa: CASSSTLEHNEKLFF; cdr3_nt: TGTGCCAGCAGCTCAACACTGGAGCATAATGAAAAACTGTTTTTT
clone_size: -; j_call: TRBJ2-3; v_call: TRBV7-3; d_call: TRBD2; cdr3_length: 14; cdr3_aa: CASSLAAGENTQYF; cdr3_nt: TGTGCCAGCAGCTTGGCAGCGGGAGAGAATACGCAGTATTTT
clone_size: few; j_call: TRBJ1-5; v_call: TRBV30; d_call: TRBD1; cdr3_length: 15; cdr3_aa: CAWSKGQGATQPQHF; cdr3_nt: TGTGCCTGGAGTAAGGGGCAGGGGGCGACTCAGCCCCAGCATTTT
clone_size: -; j_call: TRBJ2-1; v_call: TRBV5-6; d_call: -; cdr3_length: 14; cdr3_aa: CASSFWDIYNEQFF; cdr3_nt: TGTGCCAGCAGCTTTTGGGACATATACAATGAGCAGTTCTTC
clone_size: -; j_call: TRBJ2-1; v_call: TRBV6-5; d_call: TRBD2; cdr3_length: 16; cdr3_aa: CASSYVGLAKADEQFF; cdr3_nt: TGTGCCAGCAGTTACGTGGGACTAGCCAAAGCCGATGAGCAGTTCTTC
clone_size: once; j_call: TRBJ2-6; v_call: TRBV25-1; d_call: -; cdr3_length: 17; cdr3_aa: CASSEWRRNSGANVLTF; cdr3_nt: TGTGCCAGCAGTGAATGGAGGAGGAACTCTGGGGCCAACGTCCTGACTTTC
clone_size: -; j_call: TRBJ2-2; v_call: TRBV7-3; d_call: -; cdr3_length: 15; cdr3_aa: CASSLIQANTGELFF; cdr3_nt: TGTGCCAGCAGCTTAATCCAGGCTAACACCGGGGAGCTGTTTTTT
clone_size: -; j_call: TRBJ2-1; v_call: TRBV7-3; d_call: TRBD1; cdr3_length: 14; cdr3_aa: CASSGTGIYNEQFF; cdr3_nt: TGTGCCAGTTCCGGGACAGGGATTTACAATGAGCAGTTCTTC
clone_size: -; j_call: TRBJ2-7; v_call: TRBV25-1; d_call: -; cdr3_length: 14; cdr3_aa: CASSETGSHYEQYF; cdr3_nt: TGTGCCAGCAGTGAGACAGGCAGCCACTACGAGCAGTACTTC
clone_size: -; j_call: TRBJ1-5; v_call: TRBV28; d_call: -; cdr3_length: 19; cdr3_aa: CASSLPPGHTKNSNQPQHF; cdr3_nt: TGTGCCAGCAGTCTGCCCCCGGGACATACCAAAAATAGCAATCAGCCCCAGCATTTT
clone_size: once; j_call: TRBJ2-2; v_call: TRBV5-1; d_call: -; cdr3_length: 14; cdr3_aa: CASSADSNTGELFF; cdr3_nt: TGCGCCAGCAGCGCCGACAGCAACACCGGGGAGCTGTTTTTT
clone_size: few; j_call: TRBJ2-3; v_call: TRBV5-1; d_call: -; cdr3_length: 15; cdr3_aa: CASRRDSSFTDTQYF; cdr3_nt: TGCGCCAGCAGACGGGACTCATCCTTCACAGATACGCAGTATTTT
clone_size: -; j_call: TRBJ2-1; v_call: TRBV6-5; d_call: TRBD2; cdr3_length: 15; cdr3_aa: CASSYSGGRGGEQFF; cdr3_nt: TGTGCCAGCAGTTACTCTGGCGGGAGGGGCGGTGAGCAGTTCTTC